This T cell receptor beta chain was obtained from a study of CD8 T cells in ankylosing spondylitis. The sample holds many counts of this clonotype. Antigen unknown. As the method for making TCR beta libraries, quantitative 5'-RACE with molecular barcodes was used. TCRdb re-called the 5' RACE reads through MiXCR, storing one row per CDR3 protein. The repertoire holds about 36,000 distinct CDR3 sequences, with 6% as singletons. Study observations and caveats: There was reportedly significant enrichment of clones that were disease-linked in matched ankylosing spondylitis synovial fluid. Both synovial fluid and blood in reactive arthritis had previously been reported to carry some motif variants.

Germline V gives CDR1 SSHAT, CDR2 FNYEAQ (reference sequence). This CDR3 contains 12 residues. This receptor was taken from a male donor with ankylosing spondylitis or in good health (not recorded which). Sequenced: blood, either unsorted or a sorted T cell fraction (not recorded which). This rearrangement joins TRBV7-7 to TRBJ2-5; D not certain. The CDR3, as DNA: TGTGCTAGCTCCGGGTCTCCGGGGACCCAGTACTTC. Translating it yields CASSGSPGTQYF.